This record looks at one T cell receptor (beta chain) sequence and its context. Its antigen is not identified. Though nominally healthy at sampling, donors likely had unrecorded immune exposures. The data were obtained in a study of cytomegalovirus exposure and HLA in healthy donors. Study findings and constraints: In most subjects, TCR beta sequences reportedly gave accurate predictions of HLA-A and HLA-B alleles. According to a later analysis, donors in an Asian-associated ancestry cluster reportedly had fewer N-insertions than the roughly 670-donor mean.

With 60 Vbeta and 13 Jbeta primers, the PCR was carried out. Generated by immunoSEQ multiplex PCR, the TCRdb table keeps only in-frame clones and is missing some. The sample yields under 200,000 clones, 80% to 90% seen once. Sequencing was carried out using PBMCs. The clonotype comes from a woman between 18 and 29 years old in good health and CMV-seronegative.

The CDR3 is CASSLRQGFRGTQYF. CDR3 in DNA: TGTGCCAGCAGTTTAAGACAGGGTTTTCGCGGGACCCAGTACTTC. The chain recombines TRBV27 with TRBJ2-5; TRBD1 matches 7 bases. Germline V gives CDR1 MNHEY, CDR2 SMNVEV (reference sequence). J lost 7 bases, V lost 2 bases, and 10 bases had no gene match. The CDR3 runs 15 residues.